The 13 T cell receptor beta chains below were found in one sample sequenced in a study of cytomegalovirus exposure and HLA in healthy donors. It was with 60 Vbeta and 13 Jbeta primers that the PCR ran. TCRdb keeps only in-frame clones here, not all; method: immunoSEQ multiplex PCR. Among around 130,000 clones, roughly four fifths were seen once, and the ten largest hold over 4.5%. Specimen: PBMCs. Receptors were obtained from a woman aged 40 to 50 in good health and CMV-seropositive.

The chain joins TRBV7-2 to TRBJ1-4; 7 nucleotides agree with TRBD1. This CDR3 is 15 amino acids long. The germline gives CDR1 SGHTA, CDR2 FQGNSA. V dropped 7 bases and J dropped 5; count of bases not matched to a gene: 10. The DNA for the CDR3 is TGTGCCAGCACCCTCTGGCAGGGGGTGAATGAAAAACTGTTTTTT. This translates into CASTLWQGVNEKLFF.

This clone appeared a few times. The V call is TRBV5-1, the J call TRBJ2-2, with no clear D. The CDR3 is 12 amino acids. Germline-derived CDR1 and CDR2 are SGHRS and YFSETQ. The V and J ends lost 3 bases and 8 bases respectively, with 8 bases between them. The CDR3 sequence is CASSSTSGELFF. The CDR3 DNA reads TGCGCCAGCAGCTCTACCTCTGGGGAGCTGTTTTTT. Looking up the rest from reference TRBV5-1 and TRBJ2-2 gives the full variable domain: KAGVTQTPRYLIKTRGQQVTLSCSPISGHRSVSWYQQTPGQGLQFLFEYFSETQRNKGNFPGRFSGRQFSNSRSEMNVSTLELGDSALYLCASSSTSGELFFGEGSRLTVL.

The rearrangement joins TRBV7-3 to TRBJ2-5; tentative D call: TRBD2 (6 bases). This CDR3 is built from 15 residues. Trimming pared 2 bases from V and 4 bases from J, leaving 14 bases between. From germline, CDR1 is SGHTA and CDR2 FQGTGA. The CDR3 here is CASSLDGRGRETQYF. The CDR3 DNA follows: TGTGCCAGCAGCTTAGACGGGAGAGGAAGAGAGACCCAGTACTTC.

This chain uses TRBV19 with TRBJ1-1; tentative D call: TRBD1 (6 bases). The V end was cut by 5 bases, the J end by 2 bases, with 12 bases between. Germline V gene data show CDR1 as LNHDA and CDR2 as SQIVND (reference sequence). CDR3 length equals 14 residues. CDR3 loop: CASSFNRDNTEAFF. Here the CDR3 DNA reads TGTGCCAGTAGTTTTAACAGGGATAACACTGAAGCTTTCTTT.

The rearrangement uses TRBV19 and TRBJ1-5; D gene ambiguous. V dropped 6 bases and J dropped 0 bases, with 12 bases sitting between them. The germline gives CDR1 LNHDA, CDR2 SQIVND (reference sequence). The CDR3 consists of 15 residues. CDR3 DNA: TGTGCCAGTAGCGACCGACTTGTTAGCAATCAGCCCCAGCATTTT. This translates into CASSDRLVSNQPQHF.

The chain combines TRBV11-1 with TRBJ2-7, with 12 nucleotides matching TRBD2. CDR3 length equals 15 residues. J lost 3 bases, V lost 3 bases, and 3 bases had no gene match. CDR1 and CDR2 from the germline V gene are SGHAT and FQDESV (reference sequence). The CDR3 bases are TGTGCCAGCAGCTTTCCTAGCGGGAGGGACTACGAGCAGTACTTC. It encodes CASSFPSGRDYEQYF.

The chain carries TRBV28 and TRBJ1-1; a weak D match, TRBD1 (5 bases). Germline lookup yields CDR1 MDHEN and CDR2 SYDVKM. The ends were cut back, 7 bases at V and 3 bases at J, with 15 bases in the middle. The CDR3 loop spans 14 amino acids. The CDR3 region has the DNA TGTGCCAGCAATTCCCTGGGGGGTCACACTGAAGCTTTCTTT. Encoded protein: CASNSLGGHTEAFF.

The V gene is TRBV6-6, the J gene TRBJ1-2; D is uncertain. Germline V gene sequence: CDR1 MNHNY, CDR2 SVGAGI (reference sequence). V was trimmed by 4 bases and J by 6 bases, leaving 15 bases between them. The CDR3 extends over 14 amino acids. For the CDR3, the DNA is TGTGCCAGCAGTTCACGGGTTCGCTGGGATGGCTACACCTTC. Protein: CASSSRVRWDGYTF.

The chain uses TRBV4-3 and TRBJ2-2; 10 bases map to TRBD2. Germline V gene sequence: CDR1 LGHNA, CDR2 YSLEER. This CDR3 is built from 18 residues. With V trimmed by 2 bases and J by 4 bases, 10 bases remained unmatched. CDR3 protein: CASSQSSGRSIRTGELFF. DNA of the CDR3: TGCGCCAGCAGCCAAAGTAGCGGGAGGTCTATTCGCACCGGGGAGCTGTTTTTT.

V usage is TRBV7-3 and J usage is TRBJ2-7; 16 bases agree with TRBD2. This CDR3 region has 16 residues. In germline, CDR1 is SGHTA, CDR2 FQGTGA. After removal of 4 bases from V and 7 bases from J, the junction contained 7 bases not matched to a gene. In DNA form, the CDR3 reads TGTGCCAGCAGCTGGGGACTAGCGGGAGGGCCTCAAGAGCAGTACTTC. This sequence encodes CASSWGLAGGPQEQYF.

The rearrangement uses TRBV27 and TRBJ1-5; D is ambiguous. V was pared by 0 bases and J by 0 bases, with 9 bases between. Germline V gene sequence: CDR1 MNHEY, CDR2 SMNVEV (reference sequence). This CDR3 region has 16 residues. The CDR3 nucleotides read TGTGCCAGCAGTTTATCGAGGGAGTATAGCAATCAGCCCCAGCATTTT. Its protein product is CASSLSREYSNQPQHF.

The chain recombines TRBV6-5 with TRBJ2-7, with 8 positions matching TRBD2. This CDR3 is built from 14 residues. Germline loops: CDR1 MNHEY, CDR2 SVGAGI. The V segment lost 6 bases and the J segment 5 bases; nucleotides outside the gene matches: 9. The CDR3 DNA reads TGTGCCAGCAGGGAAAGCGGGAGCAGGAACGAGCAGTACTTC. Its protein product is CASRESGSRNEQYF.

V is TRBV6-1 and J is TRBJ2-1, with 8 bases matching TRBD2. Per germline, CDR1 MNHNS and CDR2 SASEGT. The CDR3 runs 14 residues. The junction had 8 bases not matched to a gene; V was cut back by 10 bases and J by 3 bases. This CDR3 reads CAIAESGGYNEQFF. CDR3 nucleotides: TGTGCCATCGCGGAAAGCGGGGGCTACAATGAGCAGTTCTTC.